The source of this T cell receptor beta chain is a study of blood T cell repertoires in COVID-19. This CDR3 region has 18 residues. Trimming left V 4 bases short and J 0 bases short, with 19 bases between. Germline V lookup: CDR1 PRHDT, CDR2 FYEKMQ (reference sequence). How the authors handled the data: Nucleated cell counts were estimated from reference gene primer amplification. Using immunoSEQ multiplex PCR, the repertoire was profiled, and TCRdb retains in-frame clones only, with some absent. The V and J calls and clone size were taken over from that table, and D and trimming were inferred from the DNA. Found here are 300,000 to 450,000 clones, roughly 90% of them singletons; the top ten hold 3%. Seattle-derived patients entered the study during active infection and were followed longitudinally.

Sequenced sample: peripheral blood. V usage is TRBV13 and J usage is TRBJ1-3, with D unclear. The origin of this receptor is a woman in her 30s with COVID-19, enrolled during active disease. This CDR3 is CASSSVGLGEGSGNTIYF. The CDR3 DNA follows: TGTGCCAGCAGCTCGGTGGGGTTGGGAGAGGGCTCTGGAAACACCATATATTTT.